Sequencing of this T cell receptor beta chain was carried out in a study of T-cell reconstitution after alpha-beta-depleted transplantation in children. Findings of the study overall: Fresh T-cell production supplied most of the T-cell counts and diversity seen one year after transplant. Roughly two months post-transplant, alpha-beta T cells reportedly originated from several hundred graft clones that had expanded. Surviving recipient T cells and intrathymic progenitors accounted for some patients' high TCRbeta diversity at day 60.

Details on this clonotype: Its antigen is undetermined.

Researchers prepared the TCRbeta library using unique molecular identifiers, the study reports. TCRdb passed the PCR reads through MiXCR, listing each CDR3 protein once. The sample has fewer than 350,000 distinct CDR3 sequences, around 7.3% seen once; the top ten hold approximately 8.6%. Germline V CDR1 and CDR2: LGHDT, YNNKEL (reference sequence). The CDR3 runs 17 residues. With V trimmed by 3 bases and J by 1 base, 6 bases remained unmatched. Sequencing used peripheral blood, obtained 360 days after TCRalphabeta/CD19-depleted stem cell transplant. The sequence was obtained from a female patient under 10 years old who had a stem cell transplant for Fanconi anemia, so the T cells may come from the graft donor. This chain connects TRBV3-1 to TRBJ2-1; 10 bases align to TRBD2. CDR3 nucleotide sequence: TGTGCCAGCAGCCACTTCACGGGACTAGCGTCCTACAATGAGCAGTTCTTC. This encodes CASSHFTGLASYNEQFF.